This is a list of T cell receptor beta chains from one sample in a study of control samples from healthy donors and cancer patients. Clones were sequenced by immunoSEQ multiplex PCR, and TCRdb holds only the in-frame ones, with some missing. The repertoire holds 150,000 to 200,000 clones, with approximately 94% as singletons. The specimen was blood. The receptor set was obtained from a man aged 25-45 years in good health. CDR3s include the opening cysteine and the closing phenylalanine or tryptophan. Fields, in order: V gene, clone size, J gene, D gene, CDR3 protein, CDR3 DNA. A D gene is named only where the DNA matches it firmly. The listing skips clone size in some rows; elsewhere it reads once, few, many or a size class.

V gene: TRBV5-1; clone size: once; J gene: TRBJ2-3; D gene: .; CDR3 protein: CASSARTASTDTQYF; CDR3 DNA: TGCGCCAGCAGCGCCCGGACAGCTAGCACAGATACGCAGTATTTT
V gene: TRBV5-6; clone size: .; J gene: TRBJ2-1; D gene: .; CDR3 protein: CASSRRVTHEQFF; CDR3 DNA: TGTGCCAGCAGCCGCAGGGTTACGCATGAGCAGTTCTTC
V gene: TRBV11-1; clone size: .; J gene: TRBJ2-7; D gene: .; CDR3 protein: CASSPGPSDEQYF; CDR3 DNA: TGTGCCAGCAGCCCGGGACCGAGCGACGAGCAGTACTTC
V gene: TRBV27; clone size: .; J gene: TRBJ2-2; D gene: .; CDR3 protein: CASSLWVGSNTGELFF; CDR3 DNA: TGTGCCAGCAGTTTATGGGTAGGGTCTAACACCGGGGAGCTGTTTTTT
V gene: TRBV2; clone size: .; J gene: TRBJ2-3; D gene: TRBD2; CDR3 protein: CATGGDQTDTQYF; CDR3 DNA: TGTGCCACGGGGGGGGATCAGACAGATACGCAGTATTTT
V gene: TRBV19; clone size: few; J gene: TRBJ1-1; D gene: .; CDR3 protein: CASSIRADPNTEAFF; CDR3 DNA: TGTGCCAGTAGTATACGAGCGGACCCTAACACTGAAGCTTTCTTT
V gene: TRBV28; clone size: .; J gene: TRBJ2-7; D gene: TRBD2; CDR3 protein: CASSSTSGRYEQYF; CDR3 DNA: TGTGCCAGCAGTTCGACTAGCGGGAGATACGAGCAGTACTTC
V gene: TRBV5-4; clone size: .; J gene: TRBJ2-6; D gene: .; CDR3 protein: CASRQGGSGANVLTF; CDR3 DNA: TGTGCCAGCAGACAAGGGGGCTCTGGGGCCAACGTCCTGACTTTC
V gene: TRBV11-3; clone size: .; J gene: TRBJ1-1; D gene: .; CDR3 protein: CASSLGVGNTEAFF; CDR3 DNA: TGTGCCAGCAGCTTGGGCGTTGGGAACACTGAAGCTTTCTTT
V gene: TRBV4-1; clone size: .; J gene: TRBJ1-2; D gene: TRBD1; CDR3 protein: CASSQTGGYGYTF; CDR3 DNA: TGCGCCAGCAGCCAAACAGGGGGGTATGGCTACACCTTC
V gene: TRBV30; clone size: .; J gene: TRBJ1-2; D gene: .; CDR3 protein: CAWSPRAPNYGYTF; CDR3 DNA: TGTGCCTGGAGTCCCCGGGCTCCTAACTATGGCTACACCTTC
V gene: TRBV5-1; clone size: .; J gene: TRBJ2-1; D gene: .; CDR3 protein: CASSLLGSSYNEQFF; CDR3 DNA: TGCGCCAGCAGCTTGTTGGGGAGCTCCTACAATGAGCAGTTCTTC
V gene: TRBV19; clone size: .; J gene: TRBJ1-1; D gene: .; CDR3 protein: CASSIWLDRGNTEAFF; CDR3 DNA: TGTGCCAGTAGTATTTGGTTGGACAGAGGGAACACTGAAGCTTTCTTT
V gene: TRBV27; clone size: .; J gene: TRBJ2-2; D gene: TRBD2; CDR3 protein: CASSRRGAVGELFF; CDR3 DNA: TGTGCCAGCAGCCGGCGGGGGGCCGTCGGGGAGCTGTTTTTT
V gene: TRBV9; clone size: .; J gene: TRBJ2-2; D gene: .; CDR3 protein: CASTNLLTGELFF; CDR3 DNA: TGTGCCAGCACGAACCTCCTCACCGGGGAGCTGTTTTTT
V gene: TRBV6-1; clone size: .; J gene: TRBJ2-7; D gene: .; CDR3 protein: CASSEYPGYYEQYF; CDR3 DNA: TGTGCCAGCAGTGAATACCCGGGATACTACGAGCAGTACTTC
V gene: TRBV5-1; clone size: .; J gene: TRBJ2-1; D gene: .; CDR3 protein: CASSSPAPEQFF; CDR3 DNA: TGCGCCAGCAGCTCTCCGGCGCCTGAGCAGTTCTTC